Here is one TCR beta chain with its context. The source of the sample is a study of blood T cell repertoires in COVID-19. The wider study: Collection of acute and convalescent COVID-19 samples took place in the United States, Italy and Spain. From T cells, B-cell-depleted T cells, or PBMCs came the material, which was cDNA or gDNA.

In the authors' methods: Cell counts per sample came from amplifying reference gene primers. The method was immunoSEQ multiplex PCR; TCRdb's version includes in-frame clones alone and lacks a portion of them. V, J and clone size are taken as reported in that table, and D and trimming were inferred from the DNA itself. In the table there are roughly 100,000 clones, 91% of which are singletons. The CDR3 has 15 amino acids. Germline CDR1 reads LNHDA; CDR2 reads SQIVND (reference sequence). The V gene end was trimmed by 3 bases and the J gene end by 6 bases; junction bases not matched to a gene: 7. V gene TRBV19 combines with J gene TRBJ1-1; TRBD1 agrees at 10 bases. Sequencing was carried out using peripheral blood. The sequence was collected from a human donor with active COVID-19. The donor label of this sample is uncertain. The CDR3 DNA sequence: TGTGCCAGTAGTATTCCCGGGACAGGGGACGCTGAAGCTTTCTTT. Its translation is CASSIPGTGDAEAFF.